This T cell receptor beta chain was found in a study of blood T cell repertoires in COVID-19. Study-level information: COVID-19 samples from acute and convalescent phases originated in the United States, Italy and Spain. In each case, the material was cDNA or gDNA derived from T cells, B-cell-depleted T cells, or PBMCs.

The CDR3 consists of 16 residues. V was cut by 4 bases and J by 4 bases, with 20 bases left in between. Germline V lookup: CDR1 SGHDT, CDR2 YYEEEE. Per the original data handling: Cell counts per sample came from amplifying reference gene primers. Profiled with immunoSEQ multiplex PCR; TCRdb holds only in-frame clones, not every one. V and J calls and clone size are as listed in that table; D and trimming were resolved from the DNA. The sample yields roughly 140,000 clones, roughly 84% seen once. The chain joins TRBV5-6 to TRBJ2-5; possible D gene TRBD1, 6 bases. The sequence came from a woman in her 50s with acute or convalescent COVID-19. The sequencing sample was made of peripheral blood. CDR3 in amino acids: CASSLYQGPGAETQYF. The CDR3, as DNA: TGTGCCAGCAGCCTTTATCAGGGGCCCGGGGCAGAGACCCAGTACTTC.